What follows are 16 T cell receptor beta chains derived from one specimen sequenced in a study of control samples from healthy donors and cancer patients. The data were produced by immunoSEQ multiplex PCR, yet TCRdb's version contains in-frame clones alone and is incomplete. The sample contains about 150,000 clones, roughly 93% of which appear only once. Sample: blood. All receptors come from a man aged 45 to 65 in good health.

This chain uses TRBV19 with TRBJ2-7; TRBD2 aligns across 14 bases. Germline-derived CDR1 and CDR2 are LNHDA and SQIVND (reference sequence). The CDR3 loop spans 14 amino acids. V lost 7 bases to trimming and J lost 6 bases; unmatched junction nucleotides: 5. CDR3 DNA sequence: TGTGCCAGTACCTCTGGACTAGCGGGAGGCGAGCAGTACTTC. Amino acid sequence: CASTSGLAGGEQYF.

The chain carries TRBV5-4 and TRBJ2-3; 10 nucleotides align to TRBD2. Unmatched junction bases numbered 7, after V lost 3 bases and J lost 3 bases. The CDR3 spans 16 residues. Germline loops: CDR1 SGHNT, CDR2 YYREEE (reference sequence). CDR3 protein: CASSSGASGRTDTQYF. DNA of the CDR3: TGTGCCAGCAGCTCCGGGGCTAGCGGGAGAACAGATACGCAGTATTTT.

The chain couples TRBV7-9 to TRBJ1-6; no clear D gene. V lost 0 bases, J lost 5 bases, and 11 bases lay in between. The V gene's germline CDR1 is SEHNR and CDR2 FQNEAQ (reference sequence). The CDR3 is 16 residues long. The CDR3 DNA reads TGTGCCAGCAGCTTAGCGATAGGACGGAATAATTCACCCCTCCACTTT. Protein sequence: CASSLAIGRNNSPLHF.

The chain carries TRBV30 and TRBJ2-1, with TRBD2 matching 13 bases. V was clipped by 2 bases and J by 6 bases; unmatched bases: 1. Germline CDR1 is GTSNPN and CDR2 is SVGIG (reference sequence). The CDR3 is 14 residues long. In nucleotides, the CDR3 is TGTGCCTGGAGTACTAGCGGGAGGGGCAATGAGCAGTTCTTC. This codes for CAWSTSGRGNEQFF.

This chain links TRBV27 with TRBJ2-2; 16 bases are a match to TRBD2. This CDR3 comprises 19 residues. Germline V gene sequence: CDR1 MNHEY, CDR2 SMNVEV (reference sequence). V shed 5 bases and J 9 bases; nucleotides not matched to a gene: 15. CDR3 amino acids: CASSPPGLAGGPPVRELFF. CDR3 DNA: TGTGCCAGCAGTCCCCCGGGACTAGCGGGAGGGCCGCCCGTCAGGGAGCTGTTTTTT.

CDR3 nucleotide sequence: TGTGCCAGCCAGACAGGGTATTTTGGAAACACCATATATTTT. Amino acids: CASQTGYFGNTIYF. The gene calls are TRBV6-5 and TRBJ1-3; 7 bases align to TRBD1. This CDR3 comprises 14 residues. Germline loops: CDR1 MNHEY, CDR2 SVGAGI. J gave up 3 bases and V 8 bases, and 7 bases lay outside the gene matches.

The chain recombines TRBV28 with TRBJ1-2; D call uncertain. Trimming removed 5 bases at V and 7 bases at J, with 11 bases between. The germline V gene has CDR1 MDHEN and CDR2 SYDVKM. The CDR3 runs to 12 residues. The CDR3 reads CASSPQKGGYTF. The CDR3 coding sequence is TGTGCCAGCAGTCCCCAGAAGGGTGGCTACACCTTC.

V is TRBV14 and J is TRBJ1-1, with D tentatively TRBD1 (6 bases). The V end lost 4 bases, the J end lost 11 bases, and 17 bases lay between the germline ends. This CDR3 has 13 amino acids. From germline, CDR1 is SGHDN and CDR2 FVKESK. The CDR3 is CASSRLQGSMAFF. For the CDR3, the DNA is TGTGCCAGCAGCCGCCTTCAGGGGAGTATGGCTTTCTTT.

The chain carries TRBV18 and TRBJ2-3, with a possible D match to TRBD2 (6 bases). Germline V gives CDR1 KGHSH, CDR2 LQKENI. V shed 4 bases and J shed 2 bases, with 16 bases lying between them. There are 16 residues in the CDR3. The CDR3 bases are TGTGCCAGCTCACGGGTCAGTGGAGGGGACACAGATACGCAGTATTTT. It codes for CASSRVSGGDTDTQYF.

V usage is TRBV27 and J usage is TRBJ2-2; 12 positions agree with TRBD2. Germline CDR1 is MNHEY and CDR2 is SMNVEV (reference sequence). With V trimmed by 5 bases and J by 3 bases, 4 bases remained unmatched. This CDR3 region has 16 residues. The CDR3: CASSLGTSGYTGELFF. In nucleotides, the CDR3 is TGTGCCAGCAGTCTTGGGACTAGCGGGTACACCGGGGAGCTGTTTTTT.

The chain is built from TRBV6-1 and TRBJ1-5; TRBD1 might be the D (5 bases). CDR3 size: 15 residues. CDR1 and CDR2 (germline): MNHNS, SASEGT. V gave up 2 bases and J gave up 4 bases, with 12 bases separating them. CDR3 sequence reads: CASSEFGGSNQPQHF. The CDR3 coding sequence is TGTGCCAGCAGTGAATTTGGGGGGTCTAATCAGCCCCAGCATTTT.

The CDR3 is CASSQSGDSPLHF. CDR3 DNA sequence: TGTGCCAGCAGCCAATCTGGGGATTCACCCCTCCACTTT. The rearrangement joins TRBV3-1 (or the pseudogene TRBV3-2) to TRBJ1-6, with no clear D. Germline-derived CDR1 and CDR2 are LGHDT and YNNKEL (reference sequence). The V end was cut by 2 bases, the J end by 8 bases, with 7 bases between. This CDR3 has 13 residues.

In DNA form, the CDR3 reads TGTGCCATCAGTGAGTCGATGGGGCGAGATGAAGCTTTCTTT. This gives the protein CAISESMGRDEAFF. The chain uses TRBV10-3 and TRBJ1-1; a weak D match, TRBD1 (5 bases). The CDR3 consists of 14 residues. Germline V gene sequence: CDR1 ENHRY, CDR2 SYGVKD. V gave up 0 bases and J gave up 7 bases, with 12 bases separating them.

V gene TRBV4-1 combines with J gene TRBJ1-2; weak D call: TRBD1 (6 bases). The CDR3 has 15 amino acids. Germline loops: CDR1 MGHRA, CDR2 YSYEKL. The ends were cut back, 4 bases at V and 1 base at J, with 13 bases in the middle. This CDR3 is CASSLKQGINYGYTF. CDR3 DNA sequence: TGCGCCAGCAGCCTGAAACAGGGAATTAACTATGGCTACACCTTC.

The rearrangement links TRBV28 to TRBJ2-2; D may match TRBD1 or TRBD2 (5 bases each). Germline V CDR1 and CDR2: MDHEN, SYDVKM. This CDR3 is 15 amino acids long. The V end lost 7 bases, the J end lost 0 bases, and 12 bases lay between the germline ends. CDR3 sequence: CASTIGGANTGELFF. CDR3 in DNA: TGTGCCAGCACCATTGGGGGAGCGAACACCGGGGAGCTGTTTTTT.

This clone was observed a single time. The V and J genes are TRBV10-3 and TRBJ1-5; a weak D match, TRBD1 (5 bases). Trimming removed 2 bases from V and 4 bases from J, with 9 bases in between. Germline CDR1 reads ENHRY; CDR2 reads SYGVKD. There are 14 residues in the CDR3. The DNA for the CDR3 is TGTGCCATCAGTGAGCCAGGGACTAATCAGCCCCAGCATTTT. It is translated as CAISEPGTNQPQHF.